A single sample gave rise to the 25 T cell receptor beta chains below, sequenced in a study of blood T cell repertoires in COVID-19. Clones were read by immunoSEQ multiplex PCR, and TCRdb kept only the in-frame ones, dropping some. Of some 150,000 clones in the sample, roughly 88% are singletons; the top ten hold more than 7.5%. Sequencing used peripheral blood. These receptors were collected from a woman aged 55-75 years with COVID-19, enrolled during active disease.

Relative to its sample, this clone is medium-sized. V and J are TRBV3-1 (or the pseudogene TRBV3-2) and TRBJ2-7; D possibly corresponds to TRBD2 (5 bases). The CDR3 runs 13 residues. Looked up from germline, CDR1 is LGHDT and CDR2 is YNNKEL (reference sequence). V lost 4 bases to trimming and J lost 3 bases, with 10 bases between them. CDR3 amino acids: CASSPSGYYEQYF. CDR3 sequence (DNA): TGTGCCAGCAGCCCCAGCGGCTACTACGAGCAGTACTTC.

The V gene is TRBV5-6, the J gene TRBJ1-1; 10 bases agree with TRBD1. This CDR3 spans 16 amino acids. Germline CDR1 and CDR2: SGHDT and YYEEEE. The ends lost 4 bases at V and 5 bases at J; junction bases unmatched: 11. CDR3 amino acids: CASSPRQGAWVTEAFF. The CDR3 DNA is TGTGCCAGCAGCCCTAGACAGGGGGCGTGGGTAACTGAAGCTTTCTTT. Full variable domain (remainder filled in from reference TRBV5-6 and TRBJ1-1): DAGVTQSPTHLIKTRGQQVTLRCSPKSGHDTVSWYQQALGQGPQFIFQYYEEEERQRGNFPDRFSGHQFPNYSSELNVNALLLGDSALYLCASSPRQGAWVTEAFFGQGTRLTVV.

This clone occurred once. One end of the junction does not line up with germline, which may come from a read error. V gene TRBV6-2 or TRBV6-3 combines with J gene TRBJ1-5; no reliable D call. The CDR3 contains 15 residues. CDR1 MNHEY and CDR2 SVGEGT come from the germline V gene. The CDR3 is CASSFSHSPYQPQHF. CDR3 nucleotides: TGTGCCAGTAGTTTCTCGCACAGCCCTTATCAGCCCCAGCATTTT.

CDR3 DNA sequence: TGTGCCAGCAGCCAGGACAGGTTGGACACCGGGGAGCTGTTTTTT. Translation gives CASSQDRLDTGELFF. The chain combines TRBV5-4 with TRBJ2-2; 7 bases map to TRBD1. There are 15 residues in the CDR3. V lost 4 bases to trimming and J lost 3 bases; unmatched junction nucleotides: 6. The V gene's germline CDR1 is SGHNT and CDR2 YYREEE (reference sequence).

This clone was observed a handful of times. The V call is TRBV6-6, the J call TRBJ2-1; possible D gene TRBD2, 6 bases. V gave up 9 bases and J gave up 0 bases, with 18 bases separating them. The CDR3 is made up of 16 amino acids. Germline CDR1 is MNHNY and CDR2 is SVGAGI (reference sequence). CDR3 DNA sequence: TGTGCCAGTTTTTCCCCTGACGGGAGCTCCTACAATGAGCAGTTCTTC. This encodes CASFSPDGSSYNEQFF.

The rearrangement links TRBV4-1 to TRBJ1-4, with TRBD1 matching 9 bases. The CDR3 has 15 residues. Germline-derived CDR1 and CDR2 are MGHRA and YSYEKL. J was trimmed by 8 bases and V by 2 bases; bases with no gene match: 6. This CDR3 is CASSQTDRGNEKLFF. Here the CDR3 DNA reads TGCGCCAGCAGCCAAACAGACAGGGGGAACGAAAAACTGTTTTTT.

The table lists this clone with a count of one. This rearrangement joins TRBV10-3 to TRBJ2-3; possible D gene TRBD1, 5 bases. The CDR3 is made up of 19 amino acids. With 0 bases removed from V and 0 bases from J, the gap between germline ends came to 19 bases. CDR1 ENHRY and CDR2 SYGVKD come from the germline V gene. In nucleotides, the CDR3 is TGTGCCATCAGTGAGTCAGGTAAACAGGCACTAACTAGCACAGATACGCAGTATTTT. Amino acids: CAISESGKQALTSTDTQYF.

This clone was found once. The CDR3 DNA is TGCGCCAGCACGAGCGACCCAGGAGCCGGGACAGGAGCCGGCTACACCTTC. Translation gives CASTSDPGAGTGAGYTF. The V and J genes are TRBV5-1 and TRBJ1-2, with 8 bases that match TRBD1. Germline values: CDR1 SGHRS, CDR2 YFSETQ. The V and J ends lost 6 bases and 8 bases, in that order; junction bases with no gene match: 21. The CDR3 covers 17 residues.

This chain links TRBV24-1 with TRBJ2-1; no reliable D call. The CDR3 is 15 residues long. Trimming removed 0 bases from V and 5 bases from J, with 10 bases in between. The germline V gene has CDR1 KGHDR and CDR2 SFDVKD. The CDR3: CATSDLKRSDNEQFF. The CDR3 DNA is TGTGCCACCAGTGATTTGAAGAGATCGGACAATGAGCAGTTCTTC.

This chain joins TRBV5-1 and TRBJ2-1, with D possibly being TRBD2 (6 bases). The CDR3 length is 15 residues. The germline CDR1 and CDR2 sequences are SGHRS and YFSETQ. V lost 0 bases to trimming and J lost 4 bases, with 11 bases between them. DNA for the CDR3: TGCGCCAGCAGCTTGGACGGGGGTTCGTACAATGAGCAGTTCTTC. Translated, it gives CASSLDGGSYNEQFF.

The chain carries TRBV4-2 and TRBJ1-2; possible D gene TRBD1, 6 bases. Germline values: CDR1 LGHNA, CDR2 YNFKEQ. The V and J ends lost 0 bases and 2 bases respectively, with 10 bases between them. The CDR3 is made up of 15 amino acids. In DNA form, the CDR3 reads TGTGCCAGCAGCCAAGACAGGGGAGTAAACTATGGCTACACCTTC. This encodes CASSQDRGVNYGYTF.

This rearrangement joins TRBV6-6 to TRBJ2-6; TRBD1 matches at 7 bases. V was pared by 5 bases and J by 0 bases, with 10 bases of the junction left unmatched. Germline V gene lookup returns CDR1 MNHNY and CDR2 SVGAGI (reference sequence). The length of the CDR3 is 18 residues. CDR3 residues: CASSLTGTVTSGANVLTF. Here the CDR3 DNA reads TGTGCCAGCAGTCTAACCGGGACAGTGACCTCTGGGGCCAACGTCCTGACTTTC.

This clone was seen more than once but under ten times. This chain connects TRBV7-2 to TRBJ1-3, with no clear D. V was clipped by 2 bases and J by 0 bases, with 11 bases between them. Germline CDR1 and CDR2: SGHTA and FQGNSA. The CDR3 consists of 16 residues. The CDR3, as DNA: TGTGCCAGCAGCTTAAGCCAGACACGCTCTGGAAACACCATATATTTT. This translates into CASSLSQTRSGNTIYF.

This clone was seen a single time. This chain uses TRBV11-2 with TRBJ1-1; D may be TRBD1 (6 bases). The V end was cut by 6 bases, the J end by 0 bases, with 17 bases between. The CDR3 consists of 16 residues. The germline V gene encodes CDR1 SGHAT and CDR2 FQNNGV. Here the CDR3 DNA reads TGTGCCAGCAGATCGCGGGGGGCGCTGATGAACACTGAAGCTTTCTTT. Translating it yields CASRSRGALMNTEAFF.

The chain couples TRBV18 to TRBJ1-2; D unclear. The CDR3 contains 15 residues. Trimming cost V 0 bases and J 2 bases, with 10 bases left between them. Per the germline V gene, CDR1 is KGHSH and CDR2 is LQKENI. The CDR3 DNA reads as TGTGCCAGCTCACCACCGAGCAAAGCCAACTATGGCTACACCTTC. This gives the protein CASSPPSKANYGYTF.

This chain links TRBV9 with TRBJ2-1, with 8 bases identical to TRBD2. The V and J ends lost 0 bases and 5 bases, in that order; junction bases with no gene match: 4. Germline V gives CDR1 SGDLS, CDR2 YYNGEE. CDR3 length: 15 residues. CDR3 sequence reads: CASSVVLAGHNEQFF. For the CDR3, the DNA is TGTGCCAGCAGCGTAGTATTAGCGGGGCACAATGAGCAGTTCTTC.

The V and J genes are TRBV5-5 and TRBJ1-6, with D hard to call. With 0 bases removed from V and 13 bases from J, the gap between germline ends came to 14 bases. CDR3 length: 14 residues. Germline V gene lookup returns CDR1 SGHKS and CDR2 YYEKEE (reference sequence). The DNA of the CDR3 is TGTGCCAGCAGCTTGGGCCAGATAATTCTTCCCCTCCACTTT. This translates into CASSLGQIILPLHF.

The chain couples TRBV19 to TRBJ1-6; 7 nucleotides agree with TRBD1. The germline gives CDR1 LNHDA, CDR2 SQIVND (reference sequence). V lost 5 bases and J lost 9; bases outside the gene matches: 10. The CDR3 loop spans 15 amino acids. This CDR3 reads CASSARQGQASPLHF. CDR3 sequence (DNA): TGTGCCAGTAGTGCCAGACAGGGTCAGGCTTCACCCCTCCACTTT.

The CDR3 nucleotides are TGTGCCAGCACCCTACCCCGACTTTTTGGGCAGTTCTTC. Translated, it gives CASTLPRLFGQFF. This sequence joins TRBV6-5 and TRBJ2-1; D unresolved. Germline V lookup: CDR1 MNHEY, CDR2 SVGAGI. Trimming cost V 7 bases and J 12 bases, with 19 bases left between them. CDR3 length: 13 residues.

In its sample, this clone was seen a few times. The CDR3 DNA reads as TGTGCCGAATCCTCCCAAGCGGACACTGAAGCTTTCTTT. Its translation: CAESSQADTEAFF. This chain joins TRBV7-8 and TRBJ1-1, with unresolved D. Germline V gives CDR1 SGHVS, CDR2 FQNEAQ. The CDR3 consists of 13 residues. The V end lost 11 bases, the J end lost 3 bases, and 16 bases lay between the germline ends.

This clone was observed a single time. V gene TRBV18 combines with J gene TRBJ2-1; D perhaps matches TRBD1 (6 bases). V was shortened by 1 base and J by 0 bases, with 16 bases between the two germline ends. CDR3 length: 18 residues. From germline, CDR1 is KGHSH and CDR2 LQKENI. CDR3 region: CASSPQYGQHSSYNEQFF. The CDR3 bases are TGTGCCAGCTCACCACAATACGGACAGCACAGCTCCTACAATGAGCAGTTCTTC.

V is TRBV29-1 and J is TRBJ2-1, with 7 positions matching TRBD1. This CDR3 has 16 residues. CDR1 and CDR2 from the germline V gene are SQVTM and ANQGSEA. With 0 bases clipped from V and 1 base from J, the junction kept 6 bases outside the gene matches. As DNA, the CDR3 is TGCAGCGTTGAAGATTGGGACAGTGAATCCTACAATGAGCAGTTCTTC. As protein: CSVEDWDSESYNEQFF.

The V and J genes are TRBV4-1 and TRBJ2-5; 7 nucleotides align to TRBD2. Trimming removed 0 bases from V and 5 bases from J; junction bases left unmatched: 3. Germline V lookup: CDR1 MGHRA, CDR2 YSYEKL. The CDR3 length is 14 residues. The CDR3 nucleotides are TGCGCCAGCAGCCAAGAGAGGACTAGGGAGACCCAGTACTTC. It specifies CASSQERTRETQYF.

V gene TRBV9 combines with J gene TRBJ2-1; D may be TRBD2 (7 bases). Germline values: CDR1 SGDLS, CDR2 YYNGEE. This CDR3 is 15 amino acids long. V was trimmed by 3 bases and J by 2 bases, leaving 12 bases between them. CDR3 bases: TGTGCCAGCAGCGCCGCCGGGGGGCCCTACAATGAGCAGTTCTTC. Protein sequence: CASSAAGGPYNEQFF.

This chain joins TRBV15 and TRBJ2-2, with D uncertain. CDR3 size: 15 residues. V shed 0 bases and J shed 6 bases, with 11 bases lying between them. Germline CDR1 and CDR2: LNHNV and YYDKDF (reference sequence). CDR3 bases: TGTGCCACCAGCAGAGATAATCTCGGAGCCGGGGAGCTGTTTTTT. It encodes CATSRDNLGAGELFF.